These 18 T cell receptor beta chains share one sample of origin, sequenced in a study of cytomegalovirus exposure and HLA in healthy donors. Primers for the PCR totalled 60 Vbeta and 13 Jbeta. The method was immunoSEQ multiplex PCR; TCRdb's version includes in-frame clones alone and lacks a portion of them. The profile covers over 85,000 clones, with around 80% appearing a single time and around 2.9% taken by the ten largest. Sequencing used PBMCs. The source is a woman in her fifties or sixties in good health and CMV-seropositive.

The CDR3 loop is CASRPLPRDPSGNTIYF. CDR3 sequence (DNA): TGCGCCAGCAGGCCCCTCCCCCGAGATCCGTCTGGAAACACCATATATTTT. V usage is TRBV10-1 and J usage is TRBJ1-3; D remains unclear. This CDR3 contains 17 residues. The V end lost 6 bases, the J end lost 1 base, and 19 bases lay between the germline ends. Germline CDR1 is WNHNN and CDR2 is SYGVQD (reference sequence).

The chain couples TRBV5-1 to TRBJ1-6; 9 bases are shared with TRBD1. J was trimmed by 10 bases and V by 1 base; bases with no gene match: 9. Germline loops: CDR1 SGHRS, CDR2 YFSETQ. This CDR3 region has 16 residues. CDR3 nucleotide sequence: TGCGCCAGCAGCTTGCTCCCGGGACAGGGTGAATCACCCCTCCACTTT. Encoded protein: CASSLLPGQGESPLHF.

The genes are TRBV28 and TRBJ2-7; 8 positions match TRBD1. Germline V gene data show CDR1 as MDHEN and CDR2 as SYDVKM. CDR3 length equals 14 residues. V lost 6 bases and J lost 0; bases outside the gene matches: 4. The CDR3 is CASRRQGSSYEQYF. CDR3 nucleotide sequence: TGTGCCAGCAGAAGACAGGGGAGCTCCTACGAGCAGTACTTC.

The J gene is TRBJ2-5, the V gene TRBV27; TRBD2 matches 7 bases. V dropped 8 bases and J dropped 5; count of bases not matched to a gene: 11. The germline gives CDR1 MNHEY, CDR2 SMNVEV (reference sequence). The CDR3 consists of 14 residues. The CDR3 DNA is TGTGCCAGCGGCGAAGCGGGAAGGTTGGAGACCCAGTACTTC. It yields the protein CASGEAGRLETQYF.

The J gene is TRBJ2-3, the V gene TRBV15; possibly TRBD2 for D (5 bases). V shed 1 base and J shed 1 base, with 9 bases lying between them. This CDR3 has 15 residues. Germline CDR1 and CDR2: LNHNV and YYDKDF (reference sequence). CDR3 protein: CATSRGGDGTDTQYF. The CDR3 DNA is TGTGCCACCAGCAGAGGGGGAGATGGCACAGATACGCAGTATTTT.

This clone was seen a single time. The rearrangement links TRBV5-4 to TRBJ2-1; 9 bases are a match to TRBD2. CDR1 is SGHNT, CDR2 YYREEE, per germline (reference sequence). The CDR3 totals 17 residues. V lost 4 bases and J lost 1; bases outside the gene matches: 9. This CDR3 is CASSRPSGKLSYNEQFF. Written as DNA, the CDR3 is TGTGCCAGCAGCCGCCCTAGCGGGAAGCTGTCCTACAATGAGCAGTTCTTC. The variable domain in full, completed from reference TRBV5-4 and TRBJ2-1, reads ETGVTQSPTHLIKTRGQQVTLRCSSQSGHNTVSWYQQALGQGPQFIFQYYREEENGRGNFPPRFSGLQFPNYSSELNVNALELDDSALYLCASSRPSGKLSYNEQFFGPGTRLTVL.

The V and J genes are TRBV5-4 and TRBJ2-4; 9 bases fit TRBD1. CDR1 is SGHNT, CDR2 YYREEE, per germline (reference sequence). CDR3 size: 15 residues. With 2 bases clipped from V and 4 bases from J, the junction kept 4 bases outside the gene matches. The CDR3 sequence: CASSLKTGGKNIQYF. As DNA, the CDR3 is TGTGCCAGCAGCTTAAAGACAGGGGGAAAAAACATTCAGTACTTC.

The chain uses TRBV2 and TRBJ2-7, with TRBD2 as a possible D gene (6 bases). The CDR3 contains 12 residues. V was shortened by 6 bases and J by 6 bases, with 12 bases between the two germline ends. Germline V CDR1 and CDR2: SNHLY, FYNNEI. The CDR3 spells CASRDPGGEQYF. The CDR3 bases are TGTGCCAGCAGGGACCCCGGGGGCGAGCAGTACTTC.

CDR3 region: CASSSGTDEKLFF. In DNA, the CDR3 is TGTGCCAGCAGTTCGGGGACAGATGAAAAACTGTTTTTT. This chain uses TRBV28 with TRBJ1-4; 7 positions agree with TRBD1. The CDR3 covers 13 residues. V shed 4 bases, J shed 6 bases, and the junction held 2 bases outside the gene matches. Germline CDR1 and CDR2: MDHEN and SYDVKM.

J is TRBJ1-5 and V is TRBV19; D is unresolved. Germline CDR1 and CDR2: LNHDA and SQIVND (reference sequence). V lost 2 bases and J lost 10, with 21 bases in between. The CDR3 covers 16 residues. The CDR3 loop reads CASSINAAAGFFPQHF. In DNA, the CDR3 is TGTGCCAGTAGTATAAATGCGGCGGCGGGTTTTTTTCCCCAGCATTTT. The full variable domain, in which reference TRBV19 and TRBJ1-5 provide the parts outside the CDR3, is DGGITQSPKYLFRKEGQNVTLSCEQNLNHDAMYWYRQDPGQGLRLIYYSQIVNDFQKGDIAEGYSVSREKKESFPLTVTSAQKNPTAFYLCASSINAAAGFFPQHFGDGTRLSIL.

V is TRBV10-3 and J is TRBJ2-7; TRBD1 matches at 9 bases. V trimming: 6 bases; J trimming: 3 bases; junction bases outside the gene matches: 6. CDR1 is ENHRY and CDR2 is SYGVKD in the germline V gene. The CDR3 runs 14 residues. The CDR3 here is CAIRKGDRDYEQYF. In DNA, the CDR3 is TGTGCCATCAGAAAGGGGGACAGGGACTACGAGCAGTACTTC.

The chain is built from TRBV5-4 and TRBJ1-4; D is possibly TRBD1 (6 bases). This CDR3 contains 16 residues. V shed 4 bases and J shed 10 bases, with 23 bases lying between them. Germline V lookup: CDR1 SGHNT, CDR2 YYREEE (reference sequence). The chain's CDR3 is CASSVIGGRTLGKLFF. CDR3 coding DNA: TGTGCCAGCAGCGTCATCGGGGGGCGAACTCTCGGAAAACTGTTTTTT.

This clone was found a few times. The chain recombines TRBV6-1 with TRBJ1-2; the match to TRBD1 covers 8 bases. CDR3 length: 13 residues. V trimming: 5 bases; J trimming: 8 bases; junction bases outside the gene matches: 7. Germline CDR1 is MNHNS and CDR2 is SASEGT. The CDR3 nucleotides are TGTGCCAGCAGTTTAGGACAGGGCCGGGGCTACACCTTC. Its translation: CASSLGQGRGYTF.

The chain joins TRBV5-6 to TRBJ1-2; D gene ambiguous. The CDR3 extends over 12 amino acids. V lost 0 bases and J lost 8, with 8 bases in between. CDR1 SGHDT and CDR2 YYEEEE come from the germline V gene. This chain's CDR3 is CASSLGTTGYTF. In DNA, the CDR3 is TGTGCCAGCAGCTTGGGTACGACAGGCTACACCTTC.

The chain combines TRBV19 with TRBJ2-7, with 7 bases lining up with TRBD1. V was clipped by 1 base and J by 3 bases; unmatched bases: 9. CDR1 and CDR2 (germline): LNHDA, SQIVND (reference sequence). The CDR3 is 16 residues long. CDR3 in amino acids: CASSIGRDSINYEQYF. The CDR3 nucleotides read TGTGCCAGTAGTATAGGTAGGGACAGCATTAACTACGAGCAGTACTTC.

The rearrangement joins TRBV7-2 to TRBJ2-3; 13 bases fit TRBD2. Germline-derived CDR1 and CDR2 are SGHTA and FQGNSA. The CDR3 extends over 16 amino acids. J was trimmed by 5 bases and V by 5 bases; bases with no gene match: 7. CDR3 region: CASSIGLAGAGDTQYF. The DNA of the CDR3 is TGTGCCAGCAGCATAGGACTAGCGGGAGCGGGAGATACGCAGTATTTT.

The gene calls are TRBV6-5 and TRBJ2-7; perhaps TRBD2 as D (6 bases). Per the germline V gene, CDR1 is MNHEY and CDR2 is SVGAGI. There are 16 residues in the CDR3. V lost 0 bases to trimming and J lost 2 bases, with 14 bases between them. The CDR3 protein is CASSYSMSSETYEQYF. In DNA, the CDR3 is TGTGCCAGCAGTTACTCGATGTCTAGCGAGACCTACGAGCAGTACTTC.

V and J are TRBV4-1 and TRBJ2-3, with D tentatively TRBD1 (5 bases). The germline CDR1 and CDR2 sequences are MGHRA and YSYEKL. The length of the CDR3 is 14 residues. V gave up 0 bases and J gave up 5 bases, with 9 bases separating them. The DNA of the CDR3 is TGCGCCAGCAGCCAAGATCTAAGGGGAGATACGCAGTATTTT. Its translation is CASSQDLRGDTQYF.